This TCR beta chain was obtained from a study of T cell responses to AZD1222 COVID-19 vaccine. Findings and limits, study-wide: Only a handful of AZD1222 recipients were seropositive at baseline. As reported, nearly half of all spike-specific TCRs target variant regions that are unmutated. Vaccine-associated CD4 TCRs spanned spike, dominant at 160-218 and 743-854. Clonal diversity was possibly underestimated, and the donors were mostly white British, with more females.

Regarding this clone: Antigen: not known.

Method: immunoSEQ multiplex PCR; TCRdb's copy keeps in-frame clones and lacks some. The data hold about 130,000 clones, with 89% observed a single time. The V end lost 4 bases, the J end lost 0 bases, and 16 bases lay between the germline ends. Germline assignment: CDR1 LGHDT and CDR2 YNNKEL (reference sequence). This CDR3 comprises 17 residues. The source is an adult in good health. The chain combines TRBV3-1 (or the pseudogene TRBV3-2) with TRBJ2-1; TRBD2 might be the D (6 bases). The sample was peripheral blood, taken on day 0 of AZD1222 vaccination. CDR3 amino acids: CASSPTPYGSSYNEQFF. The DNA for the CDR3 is TGTGCCAGCAGCCCGACCCCCTACGGGAGCTCCTACAATGAGCAGTTCTTC.